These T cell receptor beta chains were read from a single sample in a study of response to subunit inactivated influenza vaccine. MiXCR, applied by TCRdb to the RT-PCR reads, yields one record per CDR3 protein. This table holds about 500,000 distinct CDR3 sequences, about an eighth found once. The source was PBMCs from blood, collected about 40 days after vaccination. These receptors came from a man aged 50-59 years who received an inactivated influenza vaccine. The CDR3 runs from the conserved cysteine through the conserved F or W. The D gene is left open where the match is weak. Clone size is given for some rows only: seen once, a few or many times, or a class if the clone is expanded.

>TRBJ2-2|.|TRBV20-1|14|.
CSAYRASNTGELFF
TGCAGTGCTTACCGGGCCTCGAACACCGGGGAGCTGTTTTTT
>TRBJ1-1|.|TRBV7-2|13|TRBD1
CASSTTGDTEAFF
TGTGCCAGCAGTACTACAGGGGACACTGAAGCTTTCTTT
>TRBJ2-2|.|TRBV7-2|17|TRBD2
CASLSPSGRPNTGELFF
TGTGCCAGCCTATCCCCCAGCGGGAGGCCGAACACCGGGGAGCTGTTTTTT
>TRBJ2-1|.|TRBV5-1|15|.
CASSLVTGYVGEQFF
TGCGCCAGCAGCTTGGTGACGGGGTACGTAGGTGAGCAGTTCTTC
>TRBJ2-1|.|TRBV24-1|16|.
CATSDATALSYNEQFF
TGTGCCACCAGTGATGCTACAGCATTGTCCTACAATGAGCAGTTCTTC
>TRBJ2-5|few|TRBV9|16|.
CASSPQARTTQETQYF
TGTGCCAGCAGCCCGCAAGCCAGGACTACACAAGAGACCCAGTACTTC
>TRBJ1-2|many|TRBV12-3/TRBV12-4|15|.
CASSLRDGFNYGYTF
TGTGCCAGCAGTTTACGGGACGGATTTAACTATGGCTACACCTTC
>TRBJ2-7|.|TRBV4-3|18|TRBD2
CASSPGLAGGLGSYEQYF
TGCGCCAGCAGCCCTGGACTAGCGGGAGGGTTGGGGAGCTACGAGCAGTACTTC
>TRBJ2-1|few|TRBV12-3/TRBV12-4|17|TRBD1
CASSGNQGAASYNEQFF
TGTGCCAGCAGCGGCAATCAGGGGGCAGCGTCCTACAATGAGCAGTTCTTC
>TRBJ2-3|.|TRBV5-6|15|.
CASSLFKGPTDTQYF
TGTGCCAGCAGCTTGTTCAAGGGGCCCACAGATACGCAGTATTTT
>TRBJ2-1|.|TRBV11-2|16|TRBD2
CASRKLGLAGGNEQFF
TGTGCCAGCAGGAAATTGGGACTAGCGGGAGGGAATGAGCAGTTCTTC
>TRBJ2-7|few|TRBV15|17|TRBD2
CATSRDIPSGTLHEQYF
TGTGCCACCAGCAGAGATATACCTAGCGGGACTCTCCACGAGCAGTACTTC
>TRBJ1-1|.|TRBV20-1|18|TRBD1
CCAKKGEGAGGSYTEAFF
TGCTGTGCCAAGAAGGGGGAAGGGGCAGGGGGCTCTTACACTGAAGCTTTCTTT
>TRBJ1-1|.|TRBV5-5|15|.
CASSMSGVSNTEAFF
TGTGCCAGCAGCATGTCTGGGGTGTCGAACACTGAAGCTTTCTTT
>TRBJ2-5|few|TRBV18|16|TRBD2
CASSPRTSGNAETQYF
TGTGCCAGCTCACCCAGGACTAGCGGGAATGCGGAGACCCAGTACTTC